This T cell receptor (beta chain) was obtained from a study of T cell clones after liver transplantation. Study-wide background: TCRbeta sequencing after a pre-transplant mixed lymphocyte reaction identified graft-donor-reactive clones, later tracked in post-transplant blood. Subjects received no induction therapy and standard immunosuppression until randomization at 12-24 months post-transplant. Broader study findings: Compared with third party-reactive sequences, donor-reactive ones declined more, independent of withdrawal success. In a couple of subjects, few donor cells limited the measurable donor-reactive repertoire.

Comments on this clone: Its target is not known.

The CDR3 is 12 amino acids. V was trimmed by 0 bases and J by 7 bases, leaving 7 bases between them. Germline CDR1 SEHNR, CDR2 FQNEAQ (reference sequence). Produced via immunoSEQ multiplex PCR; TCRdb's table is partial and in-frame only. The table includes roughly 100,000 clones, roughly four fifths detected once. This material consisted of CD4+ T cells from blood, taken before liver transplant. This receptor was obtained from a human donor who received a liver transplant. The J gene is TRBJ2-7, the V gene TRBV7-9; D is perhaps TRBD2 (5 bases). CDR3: CASSLASGEQYF. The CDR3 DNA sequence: TGTGCCAGCAGCTTAGCCTCGGGGGAGCAGTACTTC.